The T cell receptor (beta chain) under discussion was sequenced for a study of blood T cell repertoires in COVID-19. Here immunoSEQ multiplex PCR was the method, and the copy in TCRdb shows in-frame clones only, minus some. This table has tens of thousands of clones, more than 80% appearing once. This clone was recorded once. The V end was cut by 0 bases, the J end by 0 bases, with 6 bases between. The CDR3 has 16 amino acids. Germline CDR1 MGHRA, CDR2 YSYEKL. Sample: peripheral blood. The receptor comes from an elderly man with acute or convalescent COVID-19. The chain recombines TRBV4-1 with TRBJ2-6, with unresolved D. CDR3 amino acids: CASSQDRVSGANVLTF. As DNA, the CDR3 is TGCGCCAGCAGCCAAGATCGGGTCTCTGGGGCCAACGTCCTGACTTTC.